This entry lists 13 T cell receptor beta chains sequenced from one sample in a study of cytomegalovirus exposure and HLA in healthy donors. This PCR relied on a set of 60 Vbeta primers and 13 Jbeta primers. Repertoires were generated with immunoSEQ multiplex PCR, while TCRdb's copy carries only in-frame clones and drops some. The sample has about 100,000 clones, 60% to 80% seen once. Sequencing used PBMCs. The receptor source for this set is a woman in her fifties or sixties in good health and CMV-seropositive.

The V and J genes are TRBV6-5 and TRBJ1-4; TRBD1 matches 9 bases. This CDR3 has 15 amino acids. V dropped 4 bases and J dropped 7; count of bases not matched to a gene: 7. CDR1 MNHEY and CDR2 SVGAGI come from the germline V gene. CDR3 in amino acids: CASSFYTGGSEKLFF. In DNA, the CDR3 is TGTGCCAGCAGTTTCTATACAGGGGGCAGTGAAAAACTGTTTTTT.

The rearrangement links TRBV19 to TRBJ2-3, with 10 bases that match TRBD2. V gave up 3 bases and J gave up 4 bases; unmatched junction bases: 4. CDR3 length equals 15 residues. The germline V gene encodes CDR1 LNHDA and CDR2 SQIVND (reference sequence). In nucleotides, the CDR3 is TGTGCCAGTAGTATGTCTAGCGGGAGTGCAGATACGCAGTATTTT. Encoded protein: CASSMSSGSADTQYF.

The rearrangement links TRBV28 to TRBJ2-3; D is uncertain. CDR1 MDHEN and CDR2 SYDVKM come from the germline V gene. The CDR3 is 13 amino acids. Trimming took 5 bases from V and 0 from J, leaving 6 bases between them. For the CDR3, the DNA is TGTGCCAGCAGTCGGGTTAGCACAGATACGCAGTATTTT. Its protein is CASSRVSTDTQYF.

The J gene is TRBJ2-7, the V gene TRBV6-6, with D possibly being TRBD1 (6 bases). The germline gives CDR1 MNHNY, CDR2 SVGAGI (reference sequence). V was clipped by 1 base and J by 3 bases, with 13 bases between them. There are 15 residues in the CDR3. The CDR3 nucleotides read TGTGCCAGCAGTTACTTGATAGGACAGTTCTACGAGCAGTACTTC. It codes for CASSYLIGQFYEQYF.

The V gene is TRBV10-1, the J gene TRBJ2-2, with TRBD1 matching 8 bases. The germline V gene has CDR1 WNHNN and CDR2 SYGVQD (reference sequence). J was trimmed by 1 base and V by 4 bases; bases with no gene match: 5. This CDR3 spans 16 amino acids. The CDR3 spells CASSGTGTGNTGELFF. The CDR3, as DNA: TGCGCCAGCAGTGGTACCGGGACAGGGAACACCGGGGAGCTGTTTTTT.

This chain connects TRBV4-1 to TRBJ2-7; D perhaps matches TRBD2 (5 bases). Germline V gene sequence: CDR1 MGHRA, CDR2 YSYEKL. The CDR3 is 17 residues long. Trimming cost V 2 bases and J 2 bases, with 19 bases left between them. The CDR3 sequence is CASSQPITSFTPYEQYF. The CDR3 DNA follows: TGCGCCAGCAGCCAACCCATTACTAGTTTTACCCCCTACGAGCAGTACTTC.

The CDR3 sequence: CAWSVQGGKLFF. CDR3 bases: TGTGCCTGGAGTGTACAGGGTGGAAAACTGTTTTTT. The chain carries TRBV30 and TRBJ1-4; possible D gene TRBD1, 6 bases. With 0 bases removed from V and 10 bases from J, the gap between germline ends came to 9 bases. CDR1 is GTSNPN, CDR2 SVGIG, per germline (reference sequence). CDR3 size: 12 residues.

This clone was seen more than once but under ten times. The rearrangement links TRBV27 to TRBJ1-5; a possible D gene is TRBD1 (5 bases). Germline V lookup: CDR1 MNHEY, CDR2 SMNVEV (reference sequence). The V end was cut by 1 base, the J end by 4 bases, with 8 bases between. This CDR3 region has 14 residues. The CDR3 is CASSLLGGNQPQHF. The CDR3 DNA reads as TGTGCCAGCAGTTTATTGGGGGGGAATCAGCCCCAGCATTTT.

The chain employs TRBV2 and TRBJ2-7, with D possibly being TRBD2 (5 bases). The CDR3 totals 13 residues. Per the germline V gene, CDR1 is SNHLY and CDR2 is FYNNEI. V shed 6 bases and J shed 6 bases, with 15 bases lying between them. DNA of the CDR3: TGTGCCAGCAGGAGGCCCCCAGGAGGCGAGCAGTACTTC. Protein: CASRRPPGGEQYF.

This clone was seen a handful of times. V and J are TRBV6-1 and TRBJ1-1; tentative D call: TRBD1 (6 bases). Germline assignment: CDR1 MNHNS and CDR2 SASEGT. Trimming took off 6 bases at V and 1 base at J, with 12 bases between the two ends. This CDR3 has 14 amino acids. The CDR3 DNA follows: TGTGCCAGCAGATACGGACAGACGAACACTGAAGCTTTCTTT. Amino acids: CASRYGQTNTEAFF.

The J gene is TRBJ2-3, the V gene TRBV10-2, with 8 bases aligning to TRBD2. The J segment lost 1 base and the V segment lost 5 bases, leaving 2 bases of the junction unmatched. Germline V gene sequence: CDR1 WSHSY, CDR2 SAAADI. The CDR3 covers 14 residues. The CDR3 DNA follows: TGCGCCAGCAGTTTGACTAGCGGCACAGATACGCAGTATTTT. Residues: CASSLTSGTDTQYF.

This clone was observed a few times. Here the CDR3 DNA reads TGTGCCAGCAGTGACTATGGGACAGGTGAAGCTTTCTTT. The encoded protein is CASSDYGTGEAFF. J is TRBJ1-1 and V is TRBV6-1, with TRBD1 matching over 8 bases. With 3 bases clipped from V and 7 bases from J, the junction kept 4 bases outside the gene matches. CDR3 length equals 13 residues. Per germline, CDR1 MNHNS and CDR2 SASEGT.

The rearrangement links TRBV7-2 to TRBJ2-3; the D gene is possibly TRBD1 (5 bases). Germline values: CDR1 SGHTA, CDR2 FQGNSA. The ends were cut back, 3 bases at V and 6 bases at J, with 13 bases in the middle. The CDR3 totals 14 residues. CDR3 bases: TGTGCCAGCAGCTTGGAACCTGCAGGGGATACGCAGTATTTT. Protein: CASSLEPAGDTQYF.